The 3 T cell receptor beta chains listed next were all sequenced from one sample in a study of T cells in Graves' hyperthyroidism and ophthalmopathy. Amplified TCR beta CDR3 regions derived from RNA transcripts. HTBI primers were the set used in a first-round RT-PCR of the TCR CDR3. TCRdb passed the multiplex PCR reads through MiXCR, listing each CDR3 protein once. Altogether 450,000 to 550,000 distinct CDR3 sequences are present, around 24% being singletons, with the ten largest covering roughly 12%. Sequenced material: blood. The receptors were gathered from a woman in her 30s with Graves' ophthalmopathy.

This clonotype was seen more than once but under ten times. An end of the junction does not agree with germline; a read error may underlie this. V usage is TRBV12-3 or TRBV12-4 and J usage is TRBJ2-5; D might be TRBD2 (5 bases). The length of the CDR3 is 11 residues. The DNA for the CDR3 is TGTGCCAGCAGTTTAGGGGAGACCAAGTACTTC. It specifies CASSLGETKYF.

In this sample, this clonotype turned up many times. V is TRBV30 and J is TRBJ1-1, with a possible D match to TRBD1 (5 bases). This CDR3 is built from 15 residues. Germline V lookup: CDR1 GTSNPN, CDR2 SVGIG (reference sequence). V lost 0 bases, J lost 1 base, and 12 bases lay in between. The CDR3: CAWSVGPGGNTEAFF. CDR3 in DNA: TGTGCCTGGAGTGTTGGACCCGGGGGGAACACTGAAGCTTTCTTT.

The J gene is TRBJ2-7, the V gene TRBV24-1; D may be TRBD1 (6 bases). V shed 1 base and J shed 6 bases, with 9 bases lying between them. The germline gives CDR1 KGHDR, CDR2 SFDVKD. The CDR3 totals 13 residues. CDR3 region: CATSDLQGFEQYF. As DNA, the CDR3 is TGTGCCACCAGTGATTTACAGGGATTCGAGCAGTACTTC.